This record covers a single T cell receptor (beta chain). This record comes from a study of cytomegalovirus exposure and HLA in healthy donors. The PCR used 60 Vbeta and 13 Jbeta primers. The method was immunoSEQ multiplex PCR; TCRdb's version includes in-frame clones alone and lacks a portion of them. The sample includes some 190,000 clones, over 65% of them seen just once. CDR1 and CDR2 (germline): MGHDK, SYGVNS. V shed 6 bases, J shed 3 bases, and the junction held 4 bases outside the gene matches. This CDR3 spans 14 amino acids. The sequence was collected from a man aged 40-55 years in good health and CMV-seropositive. The sample taken for sequencing was PBMCs. The chain employs TRBV25-1 and TRBJ2-7; 11 bases are a match to TRBD2. The CDR3 DNA follows: TGTGCCAGCAGCCTGGGACTAGCGGACTACGAGCAGTACTTC. It encodes CASSLGLADYEQYF.